The following is a T cell receptor (beta chain) sequence with its context. The sample originates from a study of OX40 agonist ivuxolimab in advanced cancers. Here immunoSEQ multiplex PCR was the method, and the copy in TCRdb shows in-frame clones only, minus some. The profile shows about 59,000 clones, nearly 85% of them singletons. Sequencing used CD4+ or CD8+ T cells sorted from blood, obtained in a trial of the OX40 agonist ivuxolimab. The sequence came from an adult with an advanced solid tumor such as melanoma, head and neck, liver or kidney cancer.

The DNA of the CDR3 is TGCGCCAGCAGCCAAGATATCGGGGGGGCGGCTGAAGCTTTCTTT. Protein sequence: CASSQDIGGAAEAFF. The V and J genes are TRBV4-3 and TRBJ1-1, with D maybe TRBD1 (6 bases). Per the germline V gene, CDR1 is LGHNA and CDR2 is YSLEER. The CDR3 is made up of 15 amino acids. V was trimmed by 0 bases and J by 6 bases, leaving 14 bases between them.